This TCR beta chain comes out of a study of blood T cells in healthy people across ages. A J-beta primer mix and a sample-barcoded 5' primer were used in a second PCR of roughly 7 to 12 cycles. Every single cDNA molecule received a tag from a template-switch adaptor with 12 random nucleotides. Each CDR3 protein gets one entry after TCRdb re-called the 5' RACE reads with MiXCR. The sample lists about 1.8 million distinct CDR3 sequences, roughly 49% occurring once. The study, taken as a whole, reports: Because donor CMV status was unknown, expanded clonotype changes were possibly confounded.

Peripheral blood samples of 9 to 10 milliliters were drawn from each donor. Concerning this clonotype: Antigen: not known.

Sequencing was carried out using blood. The receptor was derived from a woman in her forties in good health.

The CDR3 bases are TGCGCCAGCAGCTTGGGGCCTAAACAGGCGCACGAGCAGTACTTC. This gives the protein CASSLGPKQAHEQYF. The V call is TRBV5-1, the J call TRBJ2-4; tentative D call: TRBD1 (5 bases). The J call may be in error: the DNA end matches TRBJ2-7 better. There are 15 residues in the CDR3. Per germline, CDR1 SGHRS and CDR2 YFSETQ.